The rows below give T cell receptor beta chains drawn from one sample of a study of T-cell reconstitution after alpha-beta-depleted transplantation in children. From the PCR reads, TCRdb called clonotypes with MiXCR, one entry per CDR3 protein. Of some 530,000 distinct CDR3 sequences in the sample, under 15% are singletons; the top ten hold around 5.8%. This material consisted of PBMCs from the stem cell graft donor, taken from the stem cell graft. These receptors all come from a human donor who donated a stem cell graft to a child with combined immunodeficiency. Both conserved end residues are part of each CDR3. A D gene is named only where the DNA matches it firmly. The size of a clone is reported for some rows only, either as once, few or many, or as a class for expanded clones.

-	few	TRBV4-2	TRBJ1-6	TGTGCCAGCAGCCGAGATCGAGTCAGATCCCTCCACTTT	CASSRDRVRSLHF
-	many	TRBV28	TRBJ2-7	TGTGCCAGCAGTTTGGGCCCCGGGGAGGTCTACGAGCAGTACTTC	CASSLGPGEVYEQYF
TRBD2	few	TRBV15	TRBJ2-1	TGTGCCACCAGCAGAGAGGGTAGCGGGATTGGCAATGAGCAGTTCTTC	CATSREGSGIGNEQFF
-	few	TRBV12-3/TRBV12-4	TRBJ2-1	TGTGCCAGCAGACCCCACGCGGGGAGTAGGGGCAATGAGCAGTTCTTC	CASRPHAGSRGNEQFF
-	-	TRBV27	TRBJ2-2	TGTGCCAGCAGTCCCGGGACAAAAAGTCCCGGGGAGCTGTTTTTT	CASSPGTKSPGELFF
-	-	TRBV5-6	TRBJ1-1	TGTGCCAGCAGCTTGGCTAGGGTGACTGAAGCTTTCTTT	CASSLARVTEAFF
-	few	TRBV21-1	TRBJ1-6	TGTGCCAGCAGCATGCGGACGGAGGGATATAATTCACCCCTCCACTTT	CASSMRTEGYNSPLHF
-	few	TRBV3-1	TRBJ2-7	TGTGCCAGCAGCCCGTATGGCGAGAGCTCCTACGAGCAGTACTTC	CASSPYGESSYEQYF
TRBD1	few	TRBV29-1	TRBJ2-4	TGCAGCGTTGCCTCGACAGGGGGCAAAAACATTCAGTACTTC	CSVASTGGKNIQYF
-	few	TRBV29-1	TRBJ2-7	TGCAGCGTTGGGACTTCAGGTTACGAGCAGTACTTC	CSVGTSGYEQYF
TRBD2	few	TRBV6-2/TRBV6-3	TRBJ2-7	TGTGCCAGCAGTTTGTTGCGGGGGGTACCCAGCTCCTACGAGCAGTACTTC	CASSLLRGVPSSYEQYF
-	many	TRBV10-3	TRBJ2-2	TGTGCCATCAGGGGCCGGGACTCGAACACCGGGGAGCTGTTTTTT	CAIRGRDSNTGELFF
TRBD1	few	TRBV4-3	TRBJ2-7	TGCGCCAGCAGCCCGGACAGGGGAATCTACGAGCAGTACTTC	CASSPDRGIYEQYF
-	few	TRBV12-3/TRBV12-4	TRBJ1-3	TGTGCCAGCACCCTTACAGGTTTTGGAAACACCATATATTTT	CASTLTGFGNTIYF
-	many	TRBV2	TRBJ1-2	TGTGCCAGCAGTGGCCAGGGAGGAAGCTATGGCTACACCTTC	CASSGQGGSYGYTF